This entry is about one T cell receptor (beta chain). The sample originates from a study of blood T cell repertoires in COVID-19. Study-level information: Whether acute or convalescent, the COVID-19 samples came from the United States, Italy and Spain.

CDR1 and CDR2 from the germline V gene are MNHEY and SMNVEV (reference sequence). The CDR3 extends over 15 amino acids. The V and J ends lost 2 bases and 0 bases respectively, with 8 bases between them. Under the authors' procedure: Researchers report that nucleated cell counts were estimated from reference gene primer amplification. Using immunoSEQ multiplex PCR, the repertoire was profiled, and TCRdb retains in-frame clones only, with some absent. Clone size and the V and J calls come from that table; the DNA yielded D and trimming. The sample lists more than 95,000 clones, roughly three quarters occurring once.

The gene calls are TRBV27 and TRBJ1-5; no firm D call. Sequenced material: peripheral blood. The origin of this receptor is a man aged 35 to 55 with active or convalescent COVID-19. The CDR3 loop is CASSLVADSNQPQHF. For the CDR3, the DNA is TGTGCCAGCAGTTTAGTGGCGGATAGCAATCAGCCCCAGCATTTT.